This T cell receptor (beta chain) was recorded in a study of T cells after posttransplantation cyclophosphamide. Overall study results and limits: Donor CD8+ memory clones often dominated recipient blood repertoires at later times. TRB clonality was highly associated with recipient CMV seropositivity and reactivation. Skin or GI-infiltrating T cells shared few TRB sequences with blood.

Sequenced by immunoSEQ multiplex PCR; TCRdb stores in-frame clones only, minus some. The data show 15,000 to 20,000 clones, roughly nine tenths seen once. Unmatched junction bases numbered 5, after V lost 3 bases and J lost 1 base. This CDR3 has 15 amino acids. Germline-derived CDR1 and CDR2 are MNHEY and SMNVEV (reference sequence). Regarding this clone: Its antigen is unknown.

Cyclophosphamide on days +3 and +4 followed busulfan-fludarabine conditioning and a marrow graft. This rearrangement joins TRBV27 to TRBJ2-7; 8 bases line up with TRBD2. Here the sequenced sample was PBMCs, taken after allogeneic stem cell transplant with posttransplant cyclophosphamide. This clonotype originated in a female patient in her forties or fifties who received an allogeneic stem cell transplant from a related donor, was CMV-positive, and had no GVHD. Some T cells may possibly be graft donor cells. CDR3 sequence: CASSFREGASYEQYF. DNA for the CDR3: TGTGCCAGCAGTTTCCGGGAGGGTGCTTCCTACGAGCAGTACTTC.